This entry lists 15 T cell receptor beta chains sequenced from one sample in a study of T cells after yellow fever vaccination. TCRdb redid the calling of the 5' RACE reads with MiXCR, one entry per CDR3 protein. Among roughly 180,000 distinct CDR3 sequences listed, approximately 6.2% were seen once. Sequenced here: CD4+ T cells sorted from PBMCs, sampled on the day of the first yellow fever vaccination. The source is a man between 18 and 29 years old who received the YFV17D yellow fever vaccine.

The sample holds a few counts of this clonotype. The chain has TRBV7-3 and TRBJ1-5; no definite D call. Germline V gene lookup returns CDR1 SGHTA and CDR2 FQGTGA. Trimming removed 2 bases at V and 6 bases at J, with 8 bases between. This CDR3 has 13 residues. CDR3 in amino acids: CASSLSERQPQHF. The CDR3, as DNA: TGTGCCAGCAGCTTATCGGAACGTCAGCCCCAGCATTTT.

This clonotype has just a few counts. The chain employs TRBV5-1 and TRBJ2-3; 7 bases fit TRBD1. The CDR3 has 16 residues. Germline-derived CDR1 and CDR2 are SGHRS and YFSETQ. The junction had 11 bases not matched to a gene; V was cut back by 1 base and J by 6 bases. The CDR3 is CASSLTGANVVDTQYF. As DNA, the CDR3 is TGCGCCAGCAGCTTGACAGGGGCGAATGTAGTGGATACGCAGTATTTT.

This clonotype was detected only a few times. The J gene is TRBJ1-2, the V gene TRBV7-3; D is unclear. Germline V gene lookup returns CDR1 SGHTA and CDR2 FQGTGA. The length of the CDR3 is 13 residues. Trimming removed 2 bases at V and 2 bases at J, with 6 bases between. The CDR3 spells CASSLEHNYGYTF. In DNA, the CDR3 is TGTGCCAGCAGCTTAGAGCACAACTATGGCTACACCTTC.

This clonotype was seen only a few times. J is TRBJ2-1 and V is TRBV20-1; 11 positions agree with TRBD2. After removal of 2 bases from V and 8 bases from J, the junction contained 5 bases not matched to a gene. Germline CDR1 reads DFQATT; CDR2 reads SNEGSKA (reference sequence). This CDR3 is 14 amino acids long. The CDR3 bases are TGCAGTGCTAGAAATAGCGGGGGGGTGGATGAGCAGTTCTTC. Encoded protein: CSARNSGGVDEQFF.

This clonotype was detected a few times. The rearrangement links TRBV5-1 to TRBJ2-3, with TRBD2 identical over 10 bases. V lost 5 bases to trimming and J lost 2 bases; unmatched junction nucleotides: 8. The CDR3 extends over 16 amino acids. Germline V gene data show CDR1 as SGHRS and CDR2 as YFSETQ. The CDR3 bases are TGCGCCAGCAGACCTCTAGCGGGGGCCCTCACAGATACGCAGTATTTT. It specifies CASRPLAGALTDTQYF.

The chain carries TRBV9 and TRBJ1-3; D is uncertain. The CDR3 is made up of 13 amino acids. V was pared by 4 bases and J by 3 bases, with 8 bases between. Germline CDR1 and CDR2: SGDLS and YYNGEE. CDR3 protein: CASSPYIGNTIYF. CDR3 in DNA: TGTGCCAGCAGCCCCTATATTGGAAACACCATATATTTT.

In this sample, this clonotype turned up a few times. V is TRBV27 and J is TRBJ2-1, with 14 bases fitting TRBD2. CDR3 length: 18 residues. CDR1 is MNHEY and CDR2 is SMNVEV in the germline V gene (reference sequence). The J segment lost 0 bases and the V segment lost 7 bases, leaving 8 bases of the junction unmatched. The CDR3 is CASTTGTSGGSSYNEQFF. The CDR3, as DNA: TGTGCCAGCACCACGGGGACTAGCGGGGGAAGCTCCTACAATGAGCAGTTCTTC.

This clonotype was observed at least ten times. The rearrangement uses TRBV7-3 and TRBJ2-5; 7 bases are a match to TRBD1. The CDR3 has 14 residues. CDR1 is SGHTA and CDR2 is FQGTGA in the germline V gene. V was clipped by 5 bases and J by 2 bases; unmatched bases: 5. DNA of the CDR3: TGTGCCAGCAGCCCGACAGGGCTACAAGAGACCCAGTACTTC. Translating gives CASSPTGLQETQYF.

This clonotype showed up just a few times. The chain uses TRBV10-3 and TRBJ1-2; D gene unclear. Germline-derived CDR1 and CDR2 are ENHRY and SYGVKD. V was shortened by 2 bases and J by 8 bases, with 15 bases between the two germline ends. The CDR3 has 14 amino acids. The DNA for the CDR3 is TGTGCCATCAGTGAGAACACCCGGGCCTGGGGCTACACCTTC. It translates to CAISENTRAWGYTF.

V gene TRBV6-5 combines with J gene TRBJ2-2; D possibly uses TRBD1 or TRBD2 (5 bases each). Germline lookup yields CDR1 MNHEY and CDR2 SVGAGI. V lost 6 bases to trimming and J lost 5 bases, with 10 bases between them. The CDR3 loop spans 13 amino acids. The DNA for the CDR3 is TGTGCCAGCAGCCTCGGGGCTACCGGGGAGCTGTTTTTT. Amino acid sequence: CASSLGATGELFF.

In its sample, this clonotype was seen a few times. The chain is built from TRBV20-1 and TRBJ1-1, with 7 nucleotides matching TRBD1. Germline CDR1 DFQATT, CDR2 SNEGSKA (reference sequence). The J segment lost 8 bases and the V segment lost 3 bases, leaving 6 bases of the junction unmatched. The CDR3 loop spans 12 amino acids. The CDR3 reads CSASGQAPEAFF. The CDR3 DNA reads as TGCAGTGCTAGTGGACAGGCCCCCGAAGCTTTCTTT.

This clonotype was observed many times. The V gene is TRBV5-1, the J gene TRBJ2-7; D gene unclear. The germline V and J ends were trimmed by 0 bases and 5 bases, with 6 bases remaining between them. CDR3 length equals 12 residues. CDR1 SGHRS and CDR2 YFSETQ come from the germline V gene. DNA of the CDR3: TGCGCCAGCAGCTTGGTAGCCCACGAGCAGTACTTC. It is translated as CASSLVAHEQYF. The complete variable domain, with remaining parts taken from reference TRBV5-1 and TRBJ2-7, reads KAGVTQTPRYLIKTRGQQVTLSCSPISGHRSVSWYQQTPGQGLQFLFEYFSETQRNKGNFPGRFSGRQFSNSRSEMNVSTLELGDSALYLCASSLVAHEQYFGPGTRLTVT.

Sample share makes this clonotype medium-sized. The chain employs TRBV5-1 and TRBJ1-4; D not resolved. This CDR3 is built from 16 residues. The V and J ends lost 0 bases and 8 bases respectively, with 17 bases between them. CDR1 SGHRS and CDR2 YFSETQ come from the germline V gene. The CDR3 is CASSLGPSGDGEKLFF. The DNA of the CDR3 is TGCGCCAGCAGCTTGGGTCCGTCGGGAGATGGGGAAAAACTGTTTTTT.

Many counts were recorded for this clonotype. The V and J genes are TRBV5-1 and TRBJ2-3; maybe TRBD1 (5 bases). Germline assignment: CDR1 SGHRS and CDR2 YFSETQ. Trimming shortened V by 0 bases and J by 6 bases, and 8 bases separated the two germline ends. The CDR3 is 13 residues long. The CDR3 region has the DNA TGCGCCAGCAGCTTGGCAGGGTTGGATACGCAGTATTTT. Encoded protein: CASSLAGLDTQYF.

The table lists this clonotype with a count of one. A much larger clone sits a single nucleotide away, making a read error possible. V gene TRBV7-9 combines with J gene TRBJ2-3; the match to TRBD2 covers 8 bases. V was clipped by 0 bases and J by 6 bases; unmatched bases: 5. Germline lookup yields CDR1 SEHNR and CDR2 FQNEAQ (reference sequence). This CDR3 is built from 15 residues. DNA for the CDR3: TGTGCCAGCAGCTTAGCCGGGGGGGCATCCGATACGCAGTATTTT. Amino acid sequence: CASSLAGGASDTQYF.